The subject of this entry is one T cell receptor beta chain. From the PCR reads, TCRdb called clonotypes with MiXCR, one entry per CDR3 protein. The sample consists of some 1,500 distinct CDR3 sequences, roughly 43% of them appearing once. Germline V gene sequence: CDR1 MNHNS, CDR2 SASEGT. Deletions cut 3 bases from V and 2 bases from J, with 13 bases between. The length of the CDR3 is 15 residues. The entry originates in a study of immune characterization of retroperitoneal liposarcoma. The origin of this receptor is a female donor with retroperitoneal liposarcoma. Material for sequencing was tumor tissue. The chain joins TRBV6-1 to TRBJ2-5, with D maybe TRBD1 (6 bases). CDR3 residues: CASSDQTGSQETQYF. DNA of the CDR3: TGTGCCAGCAGTGATCAGACAGGTTCGCAAGAGACCCAGTACTTC.